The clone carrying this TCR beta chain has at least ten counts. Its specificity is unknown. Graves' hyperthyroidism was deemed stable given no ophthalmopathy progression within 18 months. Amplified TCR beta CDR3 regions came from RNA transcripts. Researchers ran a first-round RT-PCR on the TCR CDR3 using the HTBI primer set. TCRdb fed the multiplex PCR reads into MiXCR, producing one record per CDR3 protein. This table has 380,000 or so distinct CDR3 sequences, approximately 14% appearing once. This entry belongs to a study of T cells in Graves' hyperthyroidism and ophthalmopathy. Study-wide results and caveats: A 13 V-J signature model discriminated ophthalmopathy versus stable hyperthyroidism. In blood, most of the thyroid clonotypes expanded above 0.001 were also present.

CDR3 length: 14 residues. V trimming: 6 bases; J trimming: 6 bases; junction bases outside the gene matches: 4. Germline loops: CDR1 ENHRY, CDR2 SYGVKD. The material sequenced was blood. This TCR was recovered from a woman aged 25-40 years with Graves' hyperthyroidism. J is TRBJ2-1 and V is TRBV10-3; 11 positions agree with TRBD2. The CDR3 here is CAISDSGRANEQFF. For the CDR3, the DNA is TGTGCCATCAGCGATAGCGGGAGGGCCAATGAGCAGTTCTTC.